Listed here is a single TCR beta chain. Antigen specificity is unknown. With 60 Vbeta and 13 Jbeta primers, the PCR was carried out. Measured with immunoSEQ multiplex PCR; TCRdb has only the in-frame clones, and not every one. The table shows approximately 170,000 clones, with over 70% occurring only once. This sample stems from a study of cytomegalovirus exposure and HLA in healthy donors. General observations from the study: The productive fraction for most TCR beta V segments was about 87% or about 30% in an earlier analysis.

Healthy individuals who donated bone marrow served as the donors. This clonotype was sampled from a woman in her thirties or forties in good health and CMV-seropositive. Sequenced input: PBMCs.

The CDR3 DNA reads as TGTGCCAGCAATACGGGACAGGGGATTAATGAGCAGTTCTTC. This translates into CASNTGQGINEQFF. The rearrangement uses TRBV28 and TRBJ2-1, with 10 bases identical to TRBD1. The trim removed 7 bases at V and 7 bases at J, leaving 7 bases unmatched. Germline loops: CDR1 MDHEN, CDR2 SYDVKM. CDR3 length: 14 amino acids.